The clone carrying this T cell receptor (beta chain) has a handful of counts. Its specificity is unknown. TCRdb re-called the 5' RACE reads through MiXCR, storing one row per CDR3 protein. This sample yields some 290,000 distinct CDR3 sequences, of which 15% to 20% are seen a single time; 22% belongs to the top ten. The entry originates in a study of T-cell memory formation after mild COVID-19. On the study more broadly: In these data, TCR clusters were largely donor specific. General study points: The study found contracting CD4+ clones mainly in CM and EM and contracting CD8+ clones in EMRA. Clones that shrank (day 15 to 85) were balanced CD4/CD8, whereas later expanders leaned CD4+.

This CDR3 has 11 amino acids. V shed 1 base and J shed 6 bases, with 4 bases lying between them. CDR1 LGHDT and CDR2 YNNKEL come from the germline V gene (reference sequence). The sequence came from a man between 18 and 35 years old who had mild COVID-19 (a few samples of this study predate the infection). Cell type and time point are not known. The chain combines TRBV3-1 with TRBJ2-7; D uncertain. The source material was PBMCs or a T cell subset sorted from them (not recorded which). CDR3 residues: CASSQVGEQYF. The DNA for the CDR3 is TGTGCCAGCAGCCAAGTGGGCGAGCAGTACTTC.